These 14 T cell receptor beta chains originate from one sample sequenced in a study of monozygotic twins with inflammatory bowel disease. One entry per CDR3 protein, without DNA, is what TCRdb gives after re-calling the 5' RACE reads. The sample data list fewer than 150,000 distinct CDR3 sequences. The material sequenced was blood. These receptors were obtained from a human donor with ulcerative colitis or Crohn's disease, or a healthy co-twin of an affected twin (not recorded which).

V is TRBV29-1 and J is TRBJ2-4. The CDR3 is 12 amino acids. Germline V gives CDR1 SQVTM, CDR2 ANQGSEA. The CDR3 here is CSVEVAGNIQYF.

The V and J genes are TRBV11-3 and TRBJ2-7; the TCRdb call, TRBD1, lacks DNA for checking. The CDR3 sequence is 15 residues long. Per germline, CDR1 SGHNT and CDR2 YENEEA. The CDR3 here is CASSPGQASSYEQYF.

V usage is TRBV7-8 and J usage is TRBJ2-1; lacking DNA, the TRBD1 call made by TCRdb goes unchecked. CDR1 is SGHVS, CDR2 FQNEAQ, per germline. CDR3 length: 15 residues. CDR3 protein: CASSLELGGSREAFF.

The rearrangement uses TRBV10-3 and TRBJ2-7. Germline V gene sequence: CDR1 ENHRY, CDR2 SYGVKD. The CDR3 sequence is 15 residues long. The CDR3 sequence: CAISEYEGSAYEQYF.

The chain links TRBV5-1 to TRBJ2-7; TCRdb calls TRBD1, which cannot be checked without DNA. The CDR3 spans 14 residues. Per the germline V gene, CDR1 is SGHRS and CDR2 is YFSETQ. The CDR3 is CASSTGQGGGEQYF.

The chain has TRBV6-5 and TRBJ1-1; as DNA is missing, the TRBD1 call by TCRdb cannot be tested. Germline loops: CDR1 MNHEY, CDR2 SVGAGI. The CDR3 covers 13 residues. The CDR3 protein is CASSTLGTYEAFF.

This rearrangement joins TRBV4-3 to TRBJ2-1; there is no DNA to check the TCRdb D call of TRBD1. Germline lookup yields CDR1 LGHNA and CDR2 YSLEER. The CDR3 covers 13 residues. This chain's CDR3 is CASSQDRQVKQFF.

This chain joins TRBV19 and TRBJ2-1; TCRdb selects TRBD2, and the lack of DNA leaves this call unchecked. The CDR3 is made up of 13 amino acids. Looked up from germline, CDR1 is LNHDA and CDR2 is SQIVND (reference sequence). The CDR3 spells CASKLVGLNEQFF.

The chain joins TRBV20-1 to TRBJ1-1; TCRdb lists TRBD1, though no DNA is available to test this call. The germline CDR1 and CDR2 sequences are DFQATT and SNEGSKA (reference sequence). CDR3 length: 16 residues. The CDR3: CSAQDRDRGPNTEAFF.

J is TRBJ1-6 and V is TRBV7-2. CDR1 and CDR2 from the germline V gene are SGHTA and FQGNSA. This CDR3 contains 16 residues. CDR3 region: CASSPRGSGYNSPLHF.

The V and J genes are TRBV20-1 and TRBJ2-7. Per germline, CDR1 DFQATT and CDR2 SNEGSKA (reference sequence). There are 11 residues in the CDR3. The CDR3 sequence: CSAANSYEQYF.

The chain uses TRBV9 and TRBJ2-2; TCRdb selects TRBD1, and the lack of DNA leaves this call unchecked. The CDR3 extends over 15 amino acids. CDR1 and CDR2 from the germline V gene are SGDLS and YYNGEE. The CDR3 region is CASSVRQGSTGELFF.

The chain has TRBV28 and TRBJ2-7; checking the TCRdb D call of TRBD1 is not possible without DNA. This CDR3 spans 13 amino acids. The V gene's germline CDR1 is MDHEN and CDR2 SYDVKM. The CDR3 region is CASSWDRNYEQYF.

The V call is TRBV18, the J call TRBJ1-2. CDR1 and CDR2 (germline): KGHSH, LQKENI. The CDR3 length is 14 residues. The CDR3 loop is CASSAYDSNYGYTF. Based on the CDR3 plus reference TRBV18 and TRBJ1-2, the full variable domain is NAGVMQNPRHLVRRRGQEARLRCSPMKGHSHVYWYRQLPEEGLKFMVYLQKENIIDESGMPKERFSAEFPKEGPSILRIQQVVRGDSAAYFCASSAYDSNYGYTFGSGTRLTVV.